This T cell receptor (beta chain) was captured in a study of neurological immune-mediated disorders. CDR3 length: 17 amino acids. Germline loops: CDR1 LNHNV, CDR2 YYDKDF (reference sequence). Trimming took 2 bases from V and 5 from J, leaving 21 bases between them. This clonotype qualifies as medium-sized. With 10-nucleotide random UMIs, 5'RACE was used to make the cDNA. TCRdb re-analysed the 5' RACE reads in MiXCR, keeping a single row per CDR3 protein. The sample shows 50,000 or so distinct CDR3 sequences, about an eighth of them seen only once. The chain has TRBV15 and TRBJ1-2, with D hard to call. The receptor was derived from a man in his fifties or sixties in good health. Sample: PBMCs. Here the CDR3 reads CATSRTREEGLMYGYTF. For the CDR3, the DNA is TGTGCCACCAGCAGAACCCGAGAGGAGGGCCTTATGTATGGCTACACCTTC.